This T cell receptor beta chain was sequenced during a study of identical twins. One entry per CDR3 protein results from TCRdb running MiXCR on the 5' RACE reads. Of 400,000 to 650,000 distinct CDR3 sequences listed, roughly a fifth are singletons. Germline V gene sequence: CDR1 DFQATT, CDR2 SNEGSKA (reference sequence). There are 17 residues in the CDR3. Deletions cut 0 bases from V and 2 bases from J, with 18 bases between. Only a few counts were recorded for this clonotype. These data also featured in a second study, about T cells expressing NK-cell markers. That work states: Dominant NKG2C+ clonotypes were found to form roughly 1.0-7.5% of CD8+ T cells in 5 or 6 donors.

This clonotype was sampled from a woman younger than 35 in good health. Sequenced input: CD4+ T cells sorted from blood. The chain joins TRBV20-1 to TRBJ2-3; a possible D gene is TRBD2 (6 bases). The CDR3 region has the DNA TGCAGTGCTAGAGATAGGCGTAGCGGAAGTCACACAGATACGCAGTATTTT. Translated, it gives CSARDRRSGSHTDTQYF.